The 6 T cell receptor beta chains presented below share a single source sample, sequenced in a study of PD-L1 blockade in urothelial cancer. Generated by immunoSEQ multiplex PCR, the TCRdb table keeps only in-frame clones and is missing some. This sample has 35,000 or so clones; 84% occur once, and the top ten carry about 10%. Sample time point: peripheral blood 6 weeks after treatment start. The material was PBMCs, obtained around atezolizumab (anti-PD-L1) treatment. The receptors derive from a man aged 40-50 years with urothelial cancer.

The genes are TRBV7-2 and TRBJ2-3, with 9 bases identical to TRBD2. There are 16 residues in the CDR3. Germline CDR1 SGHTA, CDR2 FQGNSA. J lost 0 bases, V lost 4 bases, and 5 bases had no gene match. The CDR3 region is CASSSREGLSTDTQYF. The CDR3 coding sequence is TGTGCCAGCAGCTCGCGGGAGGGCCTCAGCACAGATACGCAGTATTTT. The full variable domain, in which reference TRBV7-2 and TRBJ2-3 provide the parts outside the CDR3, is GAGVSQSPSNKVTEKGKDVELRCDPISGHTALYWYRQSLGQGLEFLIYFQGNSAPDKSGLPSDRFSAERTGGSVSTLTIQRTQQEDSAVYLCASSSREGLSTDTQYFGPGTRLTVL.

This chain connects TRBV2 to TRBJ2-1; 12 nucleotides line up with TRBD2. Germline assignment: CDR1 SNHLY and CDR2 FYNNEI. The trim removed 6 bases at V and 9 bases at J, leaving 3 bases unmatched. This CDR3 comprises 13 residues. DNA for the CDR3: TGTGCCAGCAGACCGGGACTAGCGGGTGAGCAGTTCTTC. It codes for CASRPGLAGEQFF.

For the CDR3, the DNA is TGTGCCAGCAGTTTATCGGCGGGCTTCTACAATGAGCAGTTCTTC. Amino acids: CASSLSAGFYNEQFF. The chain combines TRBV27 with TRBJ2-1; possible D gene TRBD2, 5 bases. Germline assignment: CDR1 MNHEY and CDR2 SMNVEV (reference sequence). The V end was cut by 0 bases, the J end by 3 bases, with 9 bases between. The CDR3 has 15 residues.

The V gene is TRBV5-4, the J gene TRBJ1-1; D is perhaps TRBD1 (6 bases). Germline-derived CDR1 and CDR2 are SGHNT and YYREEE (reference sequence). Between the trimmed V and J ends, which lost 4 bases and 8 bases, there was a span of 12 bases. CDR3 length: 12 residues. CDR3 residues: CASSPDRVEAFF. CDR3 in DNA: TGTGCCAGCAGCCCGGACAGAGTGGAAGCTTTCTTT.

A single count supports this clone. The chain joins TRBV4-3 to TRBJ2-2; 7 bases agree with TRBD2. The length of the CDR3 is 18 residues. Germline CDR1 LGHNA, CDR2 YSLEER. With V trimmed by 0 bases and J by 2 bases, 9 bases remained unmatched. The CDR3 DNA is TGCGCCAGCAGCCAAGATCTGGGAGCGGGGCTTAACACCGGGGAGCTGTTTTTT. This encodes CASSQDLGAGLNTGELFF.

As for this clone: The junction and the germline gene differ at one end; a read error may be behind it. The chain uses TRBV7-7 and TRBJ2-2; 8 nucleotides agree with TRBD1. This CDR3 has 16 amino acids. In germline, CDR1 is SSHAT, CDR2 FNYEAQ (reference sequence). In DNA form, the CDR3 reads TGTGCTAGCAGCTTAGCGCCCAGGGGGCGAACCGGGGAGCTGTTTTTT. Translating gives CASSLAPRGRTGELFF.